This T cell receptor beta chain was sequenced for a study of cytomegalovirus exposure and HLA in healthy donors. Points on this clone: Its antigen is unknown.

General study results and limits: Some segments of the V type, notably TRBV6-2 and TRBV6-3, were excluded as indistinguishable. In a later analysis, compared with equally common non-associated chains, HLA-associated beta chains were more expanded.

Trimming pared 5 bases from V and 5 bases from J, leaving 10 bases between. The germline gives CDR1 LNHDA, CDR2 SQIVND (reference sequence). The CDR3 has 13 amino acids. PCR used 60 Vbeta primers and 13 Jbeta primers. Here immunoSEQ multiplex PCR was the method, and the copy in TCRdb shows in-frame clones only, minus some. The repertoire consists of under 200,000 clones, with about 85% occurring once and the leading ten covering approximately 6.5%. Sequenced input: PBMCs. The rearrangement joins TRBV19 to TRBJ1-5; D remains ambiguous. The TCR sequence derives from a male donor in good health and CMV-seropositive. The CDR3 nucleotides read TGTGCCAGTAGTCCCGGGAATCATCAGCCCCAGCATTTT. Translating gives CASSPGNHQPQHF.